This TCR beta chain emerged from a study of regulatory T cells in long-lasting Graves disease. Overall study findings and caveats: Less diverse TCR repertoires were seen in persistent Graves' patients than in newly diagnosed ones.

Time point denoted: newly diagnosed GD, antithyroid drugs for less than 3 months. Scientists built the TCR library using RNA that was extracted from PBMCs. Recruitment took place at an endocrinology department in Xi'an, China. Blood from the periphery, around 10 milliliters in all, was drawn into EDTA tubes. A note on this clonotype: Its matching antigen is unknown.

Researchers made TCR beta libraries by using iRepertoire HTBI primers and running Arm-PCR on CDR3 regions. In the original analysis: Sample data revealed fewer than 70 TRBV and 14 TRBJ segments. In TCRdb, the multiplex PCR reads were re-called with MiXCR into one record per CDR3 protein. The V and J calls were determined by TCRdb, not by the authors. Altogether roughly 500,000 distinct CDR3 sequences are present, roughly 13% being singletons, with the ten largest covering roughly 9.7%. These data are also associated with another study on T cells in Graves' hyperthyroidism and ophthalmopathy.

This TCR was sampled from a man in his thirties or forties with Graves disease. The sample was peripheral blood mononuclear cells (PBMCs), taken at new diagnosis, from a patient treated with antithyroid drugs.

CDR3 residues: CASAPYPGQGASGYTF. The DNA for the CDR3 is TGTGCCAGCGCGCCTTATCCGGGACAGGGAGCAAGTGGCTACACCTTC. The chain uses TRBV25-1 and TRBJ1-2; 9 bases align to TRBD1. Trimming cost V 8 bases and J 7 bases; bases outside gene matches: 17. Per the germline V gene, CDR1 is MGHDK and CDR2 is SYGVNS. The CDR3 is 16 amino acids.